One sample yielded the 21 T cell receptor beta chains listed below, sequenced in a study of blood T cell repertoires in COVID-19 (dated by TCRdb to 2018 to 2020). Libraries were constructed by the immunoSEQ multiplex PCR assay. TCRdb holds this immuneACCESS table with in-frame rearrangements only. Some clones are missing; in checked studies, unresolved V genes explain under half, and the rest has no known cause. In this sample the table shows roughly 190,000 clones, approximately 85% of which occur a single time. Clones ranked in the top ten supply about 10% of the sample. The sample taken for sequencing was PBMCs or T cells enriched from blood (not recorded which). The receptor set was obtained from a man between 35 and 55 years old who had recovered from COVID-19.

About this clone: Other DNA sequences of this sample code for an identical CDR3. This sequence joins TRBV7-9 and TRBJ1-1; TRBD1 aligns across 7 bases. Germline V lookup: CDR1 SEHNR, CDR2 FQNEAQ (reference sequence). The CDR3 runs 13 residues. V dropped 5 bases and J dropped 4; count of bases not matched to a gene: 4. The CDR3 region has the DNA TGTGCCAGCAGCCCAGGGGGGCCCACTGAAGCTTTCTTT. Its protein product is CASSPGGPTEAFF.

Written as DNA, the CDR3 is TGTGCCACCGGGAGTATCCCGAGGGAGCTGTTTTTT. Translation: CATGSIPRELFF. The V and J genes are TRBV3-1 (or the pseudogene TRBV3-2) and TRBJ2-2; tentatively, D is TRBD2 (6 bases). CDR3 length equals 12 residues. The V end was cut by 10 bases, the J end by 9 bases, with 15 bases between. CDR1 LGHDT and CDR2 YNNKEL come from the germline V gene (reference sequence).

This clone occurred once. The chain uses TRBV27 and TRBJ1-1; TRBD1 might be the D (6 bases). Germline assignment: CDR1 MNHEY and CDR2 SMNVEV (reference sequence). The CDR3 is 13 amino acids. With 3 bases removed from V and 5 bases from J, the gap between germline ends came to 10 bases. The CDR3 nucleotides are TGTGCCAGCAGTTTGCAAGGGGGAACTGAAGCTTTCTTT. It is translated as CASSLQGGTEAFF.

The V gene is TRBV27, the J gene TRBJ2-3; the D is unclear. The V gene's germline CDR1 is MNHEY and CDR2 SMNVEV (reference sequence). Trimming left V 3 bases short and J 1 base short, with 11 bases between. There are 15 residues in the CDR3. CDR3 in amino acids: CASSFISSGTDTQYF. For the CDR3, the DNA is TGTGCCAGCAGTTTTATTTCTAGTGGCACAGATACGCAGTATTTT.

Here the CDR3 reads CASSGGSTEAFF. Here the CDR3 DNA reads TGTGCCAGCAGTGGCGGGAGCACTGAAGCTTTCTTT. V gene TRBV25-1 combines with J gene TRBJ1-1; D remains unclear. Looked up from germline, CDR1 is MGHDK and CDR2 is SYGVNS. This CDR3 has 12 residues. V lost 4 bases and J lost 4, with 7 bases in between.

V is TRBV21-1 and J is TRBJ1-2; the D call of TRBD1 is as the table states it, not checked on the DNA. TRBV21-1 is reported as a pseudogene. CDR3 length: 16 residues. The CDR3 region has the DNA TGTGCCAGCAGCAAATCCCACCCGGACAGGGGGTATGGCTACACCTTC. This sequence encodes CASSKSHPDRGYGYTF.

The rearrangement links TRBV7-9 to TRBJ1-2, with no clear D. The CDR3 is 13 amino acids. The V end was cut by 6 bases, the J end by 3 bases, with 11 bases between. The germline V gene encodes CDR1 SEHNR and CDR2 FQNEAQ (reference sequence). CDR3 sequence reads: CASSRLGDYGYTF. The CDR3 DNA sequence: TGTGCCAGCAGTAGGTTGGGAGACTATGGCTACACCTTC.

The chain is built from TRBV19 and TRBJ2-5; possibly TRBD2 for D (5 bases). This CDR3 has 14 amino acids. V lost 3 bases to trimming and J lost 5 bases, with 13 bases between them. The germline CDR1 and CDR2 sequences are LNHDA and SQIVND (reference sequence). The CDR3, as DNA: TGTGCCAGTAGTATTATAGTCGGAGGCGAGACCCAGTACTTC. This codes for CASSIIVGGETQYF.

The rearrangement links TRBV28 to TRBJ1-1, with D unclear. The CDR3 extends over 14 amino acids. The germline gives CDR1 MDHEN, CDR2 SYDVKM. The V and J ends lost 4 bases and 0 bases respectively, with 9 bases between them. The CDR3 region is CASSSLPVNTEAFF. The CDR3 nucleotides read TGTGCCAGCAGTTCCCTCCCAGTGAACACTGAAGCTTTCTTT.

This clone is a singleton in its sample. The chain links TRBV7-2 to TRBJ2-7; TRBD2 aligns across 8 bases. The CDR3 is made up of 15 amino acids. CDR1 and CDR2 from the germline V gene are SGHTA and FQGNSA. V shed 5 bases and J 2 bases; nucleotides not matched to a gene: 8. CDR3 DNA: TGTGCCAGCAGCCTTCTGGGTAGCGGGACCTACGAGCAGTACTTC. Encoded protein: CASSLLGSGTYEQYF.

The chain carries TRBV12-3 or TRBV12-4 and TRBJ2-4, with a possible D match to TRBD2 (5 bases). V gave up 7 bases and J gave up 8 bases, with 15 bases separating them. The CDR3 sequence is 13 residues long. CDR3 coding DNA: TGTGCCAGCACCTCGAGCTGGGGAGACATTCAGTACTTC. Translated, it gives CASTSSWGDIQYF.

In this sample, this clone turned up once. The CDR3 nucleotides read TGTGCCAGCAGCCCCGACCGGACAGGGGAATATGGCTACACCTTC. Its protein product is CASSPDRTGEYGYTF. This chain joins TRBV7-2 and TRBJ1-2; 9 nucleotides align to TRBD1. Germline CDR1 SGHTA, CDR2 FQGNSA. Trimming cost V 5 bases and J 5 bases; bases outside gene matches: 9. CDR3 length: 15 amino acids. The full variable domain, in which reference TRBV7-2 and TRBJ1-2 provide the parts outside the CDR3, is GAGVSQSPSNKVTEKGKDVELRCDPISGHTALYWYRQSLGQGLEFLIYFQGNSAPDKSGLPSDRFSAERTGGSVSTLTIQRTQQEDSAVYLCASSPDRTGEYGYTFGSGTRLTVV.

There are many counts of this clone. The chain couples TRBV7-6 to TRBJ2-7, with a tentative D call TRBD2 (5 bases). Trimming removed 1 base at V and 4 bases at J, with 8 bases between. Germline V gene sequence: CDR1 SGHVS, CDR2 FNYEAQ. The CDR3 covers 13 residues. For the CDR3, the DNA is TGTGCCAGCAGCTTAGGAGGGCGATACGAGCAGTACTTC. Translating it yields CASSLGGRYEQYF.

This chain connects TRBV7-6 to TRBJ1-3; D perhaps matches TRBD1 (6 bases). The CDR3 length is 16 residues. V lost 1 base, J lost 2 bases, and 12 bases lay in between. In germline, CDR1 is SGHVS, CDR2 FNYEAQ. The CDR3 DNA reads as TGTGCCAGCAGCTTAGGGGGGCTGAATGCTGGAAACACCATATATTTT. Encoded protein: CASSLGGLNAGNTIYF.

The V and J genes are TRBV27 and TRBJ1-5; D is perhaps TRBD1 (6 bases). Trimming pared 3 bases from V and 9 bases from J, leaving 15 bases between. CDR3 size: 14 residues. CDR1 MNHEY and CDR2 SMNVEV come from the germline V gene (reference sequence). CDR3 sequence: CASSFQGLQGPQHF. The CDR3 nucleotides are TGTGCCAGCAGTTTCCAGGGGCTACAGGGGCCCCAGCATTTT.

The chain joins TRBV6-5 to TRBJ2-2; a weak D match, TRBD1 (6 bases). From germline, CDR1 is MNHEY and CDR2 SVGAGI. Trimming pared 7 bases from V and 3 bases from J, leaving 12 bases between. CDR3 length: 14 residues. In DNA form, the CDR3 reads TGTGCCAGCACTTGGACAGCAGACACCGGGGAGCTGTTTTTT. Translation gives CASTWTADTGELFF.

The chain recombines TRBV5-1 with TRBJ2-5, with a possible D match to TRBD2 (6 bases). The CDR3 has 16 residues. The ends were cut back, 0 bases at V and 2 bases at J, with 14 bases in the middle. The germline V gene encodes CDR1 SGHRS and CDR2 YFSETQ. The CDR3 DNA follows: TGCGCCAGCAGCTTGGGATTTCGGGGGAATCAAGAGACCCAGTACTTC. Its protein is CASSLGFRGNQETQYF. Full variable domain (outside the CDR3, taken from reference TRBV5-1 and TRBJ2-5): KAGVTQTPRYLIKTRGQQVTLSCSPISGHRSVSWYQQTPGQGLQFLFEYFSETQRNKGNFPGRFSGRQFSNSRSEMNVSTLELGDSALYLCASSLGFRGNQETQYFGPGTRLLVL.

The chain is built from TRBV30 and TRBJ1-1, with 8 bases that match TRBD1. Trimming at V came to 7 bases and at J to 11 bases, leaving 15 bases not matched to a gene. Germline lookup yields CDR1 GTSNPN and CDR2 SVGIG (reference sequence). This CDR3 region has 13 residues. Written as DNA, the CDR3 is TGTGCCTTTGGAAGGCAGGGGGCGAAAGGCGCTTTCTTT. It is translated as CAFGRQGAKGAFF.

The V gene is TRBV6-1, the J gene TRBJ1-4; 9 nucleotides align to TRBD1. In germline, CDR1 is MNHNS, CDR2 SASEGT. With V trimmed by 3 bases and J by 7 bases, 15 bases remained unmatched. This CDR3 has 18 residues. The CDR3 coding sequence is TGTGCCAGCAGTGATTTTGTCCGAAGAGGGACAGGGAGTGAAAAACTGTTTTTT. Amino acid sequence: CASSDFVRRGTGSEKLFF.

The V call is TRBV6-5, the J call TRBJ2-7; 7 positions match TRBD1. The CDR3 is made up of 16 amino acids. J gave up 4 bases and V 0 bases, and 9 bases lay outside the gene matches. Per the germline V gene, CDR1 is MNHEY and CDR2 is SVGAGI. The CDR3 coding sequence is TGTGCCAGCAGTTACTCATTCGGGGACAGAGAATACGAGCAGTACTTC. This encodes CASSYSFGDREYEQYF.

The chain recombines TRBV19 with TRBJ1-5; possibly TRBD1 for D (6 bases). Germline V CDR1 and CDR2: LNHDA, SQIVND (reference sequence). CDR3 length equals 15 residues. The V gene lost 7 bases and the J gene lost 1 base, with 14 bases spanning the gap. This CDR3 is CASTMGGASNQPQHF. The CDR3 nucleotides read TGTGCCAGTACCATGGGGGGGGCGAGCAATCAGCCCCAGCATTTT.